The 31 T cell receptor beta chains below all came from one sample that was sequenced in a study of glioma-infiltrating T cells after dendritic cell vaccination. Time point meaning: after dendritic cell vaccination, including at tumor progression/relapse. Repertoires were generated with immunoSEQ multiplex PCR, while TCRdb's copy carries only in-frame clones and drops some. In the table there are around 78,000 clones, roughly 84% of which are singletons. This material consisted of blood, taken after dendritic cell vaccination. These receptors were obtained from a human donor with glioblastoma.

V and J are TRBV12-5 and TRBJ1-6; a possible D gene is TRBD1 (5 bases). The CDR3 covers 14 residues. From germline, CDR1 is LGHNT and CDR2 FRNRAP. V was trimmed by 3 bases and J by 10 bases, leaving 13 bases between them. The CDR3 here is CASGFGTLESPLHF. The CDR3 region has the DNA TGTGCTAGTGGTTTCGGGACTTTGGAGTCACCCCTCCACTTT. The variable domain in full, completed from reference TRBV12-5 and TRBJ1-6, reads DARVTQTPRHKVTEMGQEVTMRCQPILGHNTVFWYRQTMMQGLELLAYFRNRAPLDDSGMPKDRFSAEMPDATLATLKIQPSEPRDSAVYFCASGFGTLESPLHFGNGTRLTVT.

This clone was detected a few times. The chain is built from TRBV6-1 and TRBJ1-5; D perhaps matches TRBD1 (6 bases). The V end was cut by 3 bases, the J end by 3 bases, with 9 bases between. CDR3 length: 14 amino acids. Germline-derived CDR1 and CDR2 are MNHNS and SASEGT. The CDR3 sequence is CASSEGAANQPQHF. The CDR3 bases are TGTGCCAGCAGTGAGGGGGCGGCCAATCAGCCCCAGCATTTT.

V gene TRBV27 combines with J gene TRBJ2-7; D not resolved. Trimming shortened V by 2 bases and J by 0 bases, and 8 bases separated the two germline ends. The CDR3 has 14 amino acids. Germline V CDR1 and CDR2: MNHEY, SMNVEV (reference sequence). CDR3 residues: CASSLRGASYEQYF. CDR3 sequence (DNA): TGTGCCAGCAGTTTACGAGGAGCCTCCTACGAGCAGTACTTC.

This sequence joins TRBV5-5 and TRBJ2-7, with D perhaps TRBD2 (7 bases). CDR3 length equals 15 residues. Germline CDR1 reads SGHKS; CDR2 reads YYEKEE (reference sequence). Trimming shortened V by 4 bases and J by 3 bases, and 17 bases separated the two germline ends. In DNA, the CDR3 is TGTGCCAGCAGCCAAGAGGGGGAGGGGTTCTACGAGCAGTACTTC. Its translation: CASSQEGEGFYEQYF.

The chain uses TRBV7-2 and TRBJ2-3; 10 bases are a match to TRBD2. The V gene end was trimmed by 5 bases and the J gene end by 2 bases; junction bases not matched to a gene: 4. Germline V gene data show CDR1 as SGHTA and CDR2 as FQGNSA. The CDR3 totals 15 residues. The CDR3, as DNA: TGTGCCAGCAGCCGTAGCGGGGGGACCACAGATACGCAGTATTTT. It yields the protein CASSRSGGTTDTQYF.

CDR3 protein: CASSRGTGDYGYTF. DNA of the CDR3: TGTGCCAGCAGTCGTGGGACAGGGGACTATGGCTACACCTTC. The chain recombines TRBV6-5 with TRBJ1-2; 10 bases are a match to TRBD1. The CDR3 sequence is 14 residues long. Germline V CDR1 and CDR2: MNHEY, SVGAGI. With V trimmed by 5 bases and J by 3 bases, 3 bases remained unmatched.

The V gene is TRBV13, the J gene TRBJ2-7; 13 nucleotides line up with TRBD2. Germline CDR1 and CDR2: PRHDT and FYEKMQ (reference sequence). This CDR3 comprises 13 residues. Germline trimming cut 9 bases from V and 6 bases from J; bases unmatched to any gene: 5. In nucleotides, the CDR3 is TGTGCCAGTACACTAGCGGGAGGGCCCGAGCAGTACTTC. It translates to CASTLAGGPEQYF. The variable domain in full, with the rest retrieved from reference TRBV13 and TRBJ2-7, is AAGVIQSPRHLIKEKRETATLKCYPIPRHDTVYWYQQGPGQDPQFLISFYEKMQSDKGSIPDRFSAQQFSDYHSELNMSSLELGDSALYFCASTLAGGPEQYFGPGTRLTVT.

A remark on this clone: The junction and the germline gene differ at one end; a read error may be behind it. Different DNA sequences within this sample yield the same CDR3. The rearrangement joins TRBV7-6 to TRBJ1-2; possible D gene TRBD1, 5 bases. The germline CDR1 and CDR2 sequences are SGHVS and FNYEAQ. This CDR3 is built from 16 residues. This chain's CDR3 is CASSLRGGSPNYGYTF. CDR3 bases: TGTGCCAGCAGCCTACGCGGGGGGTCGCCTAACTATGGCTACACTTTC.

In this sample, this clone turned up once. The V call is TRBV5-6, the J call TRBJ2-1; the match to TRBD2 covers 7 bases. CDR3 size: 15 residues. CDR1 and CDR2 from the germline V gene are SGHDT and YYEEEE. Trimming removed 5 bases from V and 7 bases from J; junction bases left unmatched: 12. The CDR3 spells CASSTEGLGGNEQFF. CDR3 DNA: TGTGCCAGCAGTACAGAGGGCCTGGGGGGGAATGAGCAGTTCTTC.

The chain joins TRBV7-8 to TRBJ2-7; 7 bases agree with TRBD2. J lost 3 bases, V lost 1 base, and 12 bases had no gene match. This CDR3 is 17 amino acids long. Germline CDR1 reads SGHVS; CDR2 reads FQNEAQ. Written as DNA, the CDR3 is TGTGCCAGCAGCTTAGTCCTGGGGAGGGCGGGAGTCTACGAGCAGTACTTC. Translating it yields CASSLVLGRAGVYEQYF.

A few counts support this clone. The rearrangement uses TRBV4-3 and TRBJ2-7; 8 positions agree with TRBD2. Germline trimming cut 3 bases from V and 1 base from J; bases unmatched to any gene: 5. The CDR3 contains 15 residues. Per the germline V gene, CDR1 is LGHNA and CDR2 is YSLEER. The CDR3 loop is CASSQLAGLSYEQYF. CDR3 sequence (DNA): TGCGCCAGCAGCCAGCTAGCGGGCCTATCCTACGAGCAGTACTTC.

In DNA form, the CDR3 reads TGTGCCACCAGCAGAGATCTAGGCAACACCGGGGAGCTGTTTTTT. This codes for CATSRDLGNTGELFF. V usage is TRBV15 and J usage is TRBJ2-2; the D is unclear. Germline assignment: CDR1 LNHNV and CDR2 YYDKDF (reference sequence). This CDR3 has 15 residues. Trimming took off 0 bases at V and 2 bases at J, with 7 bases between the two ends.

The chain uses TRBV30 and TRBJ2-3; D unresolved. The CDR3 spans 11 residues. Germline CDR1 GTSNPN, CDR2 SVGIG (reference sequence). With 3 bases removed from V and 11 bases from J, the gap between germline ends came to 12 bases. In nucleotides, the CDR3 is TGTGCCTGGAGAGCGTCCGGATTGCAGTATTTT. The encoded protein is CAWRASGLQYF.

V usage is TRBV19 and J usage is TRBJ1-1; D remains unclear. The CDR3 totals 11 residues. Germline CDR1 reads LNHDA; CDR2 reads SQIVND (reference sequence). Trimming shortened V by 4 bases and J by 10 bases, and 10 bases separated the two germline ends. CDR3 nucleotides: TGTGCCAGTAGTAGACACGCCAGAGCTTTCTTT. Residues: CASSRHARAFF.

This chain joins TRBV4-1 and TRBJ2-2, with TRBD2 matching 8 bases. The ends lost 4 bases at V and 5 bases at J; junction bases unmatched: 9. CDR3 size: 16 residues. The germline V gene has CDR1 MGHRA and CDR2 YSYEKL. CDR3 residues: CASSPPREVWTGELFF. CDR3 coding DNA: TGCGCCAGCAGCCCACCGCGGGAGGTTTGGACCGGGGAGCTGTTTTTT.

The chain is built from TRBV18 and TRBJ1-5, with 7 bases that match TRBD1. Germline V gene lookup returns CDR1 KGHSH and CDR2 LQKENI. The trim removed 4 bases at V and 4 bases at J, leaving 7 bases unmatched. The CDR3 runs 15 residues. The CDR3 protein is CASSLRGQTNQPQHF. The CDR3 nucleotides read TGTGCCAGCTCACTTAGGGGACAGACAAATCAGCCCCAGCATTTT.

The chain joins TRBV19 to TRBJ2-1; TRBD1 matches 10 bases. CDR1 is LNHDA and CDR2 is SQIVND in the germline V gene (reference sequence). Trimming at V came to 5 bases and at J to 1 base, leaving 5 bases not matched to a gene. There are 16 residues in the CDR3. The CDR3 region is CASSSRDRGSYNEQFF. The CDR3, as DNA: TGTGCCAGTAGTTCTCGGGACAGGGGATCCTACAATGAGCAGTTCTTC.

The chain recombines TRBV6-6 with TRBJ2-7, with TRBD2 matching 8 bases. This CDR3 has 15 amino acids. V gave up 7 bases and J gave up 3 bases; unmatched junction bases: 11. CDR1 and CDR2 (germline): MNHNY, SVGAGI (reference sequence). The CDR3, as DNA: TGTGCCAGCACCTATGGAGAACTAGCGGTCTACGAGCAGTACTTC. This translates into CASTYGELAVYEQYF.

The chain links TRBV10-3 to TRBJ2-7; 10 bases match TRBD1. Germline V lookup: CDR1 ENHRY, CDR2 SYGVKD. The CDR3 runs to 14 residues. V lost 6 bases, J lost 0 bases, and 2 bases stayed unmatched. CDR3 region: CAIRTGGTSYEQYF. The CDR3 bases are TGTGCCATCAGGACAGGGGGCACCTCCTACGAGCAGTACTTC.

The gene calls are TRBV7-9 and TRBJ1-4; the D gene is possibly TRBD1 (5 bases). Germline values: CDR1 SEHNR, CDR2 FQNEAQ (reference sequence). Trimming cost V 5 bases and J 3 bases, with 19 bases left between them. The CDR3 length is 17 residues. CDR3 coding DNA: TGTGCCAGCAGCCTCCGCCGGGGGGTCCAGGCTAATGAAAAACTGTTTTTT. Its translation: CASSLRRGVQANEKLFF.

This sequence joins TRBV6-1 and TRBJ1-1; D perhaps matches TRBD1 (6 bases). The V and J ends lost 2 bases and 5 bases respectively, with 15 bases between them. The CDR3 is 15 amino acids. Germline loops: CDR1 MNHNS, CDR2 SASEGT. CDR3 loop: CASSELGRGETEAFF. In DNA form, the CDR3 reads TGTGCCAGCAGTGAACTAGGCAGGGGTGAGACTGAAGCTTTCTTT.

The chain is built from TRBV11-3 and TRBJ2-1; D is perhaps TRBD1 (6 bases). Trimming removed 4 bases from V and 9 bases from J, with 16 bases in between. Germline-derived CDR1 and CDR2 are SGHNT and YENEEA. CDR3 length equals 14 residues. The CDR3 nucleotides read TGTGCCAGCAGCTCAGCCGGGACAAAGAGTGAGCAGTTCTTC. This translates into CASSSAGTKSEQFF.

This rearrangement joins TRBV10-3 to TRBJ1-1; 7 positions match TRBD1. Looked up from germline, CDR1 is ENHRY and CDR2 is SYGVKD. The junction had 11 bases not matched to a gene; V was cut back by 3 bases and J by 10 bases. This CDR3 spans 14 amino acids. CDR3 coding DNA: TGTGCCATCAGTGACCCAACCCGGGACAGTGGAGCTTTCTTT. Encoded protein: CAISDPTRDSGAFF.

This clone was detected a few times. V is TRBV2 and J is TRBJ1-1; D is unresolved. This CDR3 contains 14 residues. Per germline, CDR1 SNHLY and CDR2 FYNNEI. The ends were cut back, 6 bases at V and 4 bases at J, with 15 bases in the middle. The CDR3 nucleotides read TGTGCCAGCAGGGATGGGTCGGAGGCCACTGAAGCTTTCTTT. Its translation is CASRDGSEATEAFF.

The rearrangement joins TRBV4-2 to TRBJ1-1, with unresolved D. Trimming removed 0 bases at V and 4 bases at J, with 12 bases between. There are 15 residues in the CDR3. Germline assignment: CDR1 LGHNA and CDR2 YNFKEQ. The CDR3 spells CASSQDYGVSTEAFF. The CDR3, as DNA: TGTGCCAGCAGCCAAGATTACGGGGTGAGCACTGAAGCTTTCTTT.

The rearrangement links TRBV6-1 to TRBJ1-1; 8 nucleotides line up with TRBD1. The germline gives CDR1 MNHNS, CDR2 SASEGT. J gave up 5 bases and V 1 base, and 0 bases lay outside the gene matches. The CDR3 is made up of 13 amino acids. CDR3 in amino acids: CASSEDRGTEAFF. The CDR3 DNA reads TGTGCCAGCAGTGAAGACAGGGGGACTGAAGCTTTCTTT.

This CDR3 reads CASSGGVRDTQYF. In DNA form, the CDR3 reads TGTGCCAGCAGTGGCGGGGTGAGAGATACGCAGTATTTT. This sequence joins TRBV2 and TRBJ2-3; the D gene is possibly TRBD2 (6 bases). Germline assignment: CDR1 SNHLY and CDR2 FYNNEI. V lost 4 bases to trimming and J lost 5 bases, with 10 bases between them. The CDR3 loop spans 13 amino acids.

V usage is TRBV23-1 and J usage is TRBJ2-7; D remains unclear. TRBV23-1 has ORF status, its function being uncertain. This CDR3 is built from 13 residues. Trimming removed 5 bases at V and 9 bases at J, with 17 bases between. Here the CDR3 reads CASSAPIPRVQYF. CDR3 DNA: TGCGCCAGCAGTGCGCCAATTCCACGCGTGCAGTACTTC.

V and J are TRBV7-9 and TRBJ2-3; 8 bases map to TRBD1. This CDR3 has 15 residues. The junction had 5 bases not matched to a gene; V was cut back by 5 bases and J by 1 base. Germline V gives CDR1 SEHNR, CDR2 FQNEAQ (reference sequence). The CDR3 reads CASSARGLGTDTQYF. The CDR3 nucleotides read TGTGCCAGCAGCGCCAGGGGGCTCGGCACAGATACGCAGTATTTT.

The V and J genes are TRBV29-1 and TRBJ2-1, with TRBD2 matching 10 bases. J was trimmed by 3 bases and V by 7 bases; bases with no gene match: 6. Germline loops: CDR1 SQVTM, CDR2 ANQGSEA. The CDR3 contains 14 residues. The CDR3: CSAGGLAFYNEQFF. The CDR3 DNA is TGCAGCGCCGGGGGACTAGCGTTCTACAATGAGCAGTTCTTC.

CDR3 residues: CASSLGQEQYF. CDR3 in DNA: TGCGCCAGCAGCTTGGGCCAGGAGCAGTACTTC. V and J are TRBV5-1 and TRBJ2-7; no clear D. Germline V gene lookup returns CDR1 SGHRS and CDR2 YFSETQ. V was clipped by 0 bases and J by 7 bases, with 5 bases between them. The CDR3 runs to 11 residues.